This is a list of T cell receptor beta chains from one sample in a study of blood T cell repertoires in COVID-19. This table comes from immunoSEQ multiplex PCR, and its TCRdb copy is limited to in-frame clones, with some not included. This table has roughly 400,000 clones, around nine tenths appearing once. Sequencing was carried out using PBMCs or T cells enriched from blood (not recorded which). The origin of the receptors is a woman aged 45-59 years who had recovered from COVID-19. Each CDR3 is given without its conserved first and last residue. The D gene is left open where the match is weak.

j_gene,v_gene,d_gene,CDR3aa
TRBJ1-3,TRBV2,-,ASSTDGQISGNTIY
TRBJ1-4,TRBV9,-,ASSAHRTANEKLF
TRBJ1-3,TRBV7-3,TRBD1,ASSWSDRSSGNTIY
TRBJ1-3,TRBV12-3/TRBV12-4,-,ASSFSGNTIY
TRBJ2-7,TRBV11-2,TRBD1,ASSLGQDRGNEQY
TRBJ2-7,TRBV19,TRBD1,ASSIDRTGGYEQY
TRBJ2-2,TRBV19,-,ASTPNGQFNTGELF
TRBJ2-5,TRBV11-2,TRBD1,ASSGQGGETQY
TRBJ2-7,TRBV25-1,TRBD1,ASSALGTGVYEQY
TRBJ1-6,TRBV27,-,ASRIWGGVSSPLH
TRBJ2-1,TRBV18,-,ASSPYLTGSYNEQF
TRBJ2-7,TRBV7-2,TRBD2,ASSRDSGGATSEQY
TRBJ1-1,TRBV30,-,AGGRTEAF
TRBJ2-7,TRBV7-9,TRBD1,ASTGTGIYEQY
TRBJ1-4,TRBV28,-,ASRAHLRTGEKLF
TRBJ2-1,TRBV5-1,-,ASSLASSSYNEQF
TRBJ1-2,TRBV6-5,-,ASSPGVNYGYT
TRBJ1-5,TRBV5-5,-,ASSLSPEGNQPQH
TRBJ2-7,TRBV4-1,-,ASSPKGAAGTFYEQY
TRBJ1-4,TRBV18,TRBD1,ASSPIGGRDEKLF
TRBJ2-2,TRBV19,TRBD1,ATPNRGNTGELF
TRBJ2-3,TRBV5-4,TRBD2,ASSPGAGGVTDTQY
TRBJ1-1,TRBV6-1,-,ASSEAGRGGAF
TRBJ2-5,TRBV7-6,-,ASSLRQIKETQY
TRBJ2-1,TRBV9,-,ASSGPDSNEQF
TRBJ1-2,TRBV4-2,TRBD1,ASSAQDRGFYGYT
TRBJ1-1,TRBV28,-,ASKEWNTEAF
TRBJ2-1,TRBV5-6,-,ASSLRGLQF